This T cell receptor (beta chain) was recorded in a study of cytomegalovirus exposure and HLA in healthy donors. With 60 Vbeta and 13 Jbeta primers, the PCR was carried out. Clones were read by immunoSEQ multiplex PCR, and TCRdb kept only the in-frame ones, dropping some. This sample has 50,000 or so clones; about three quarters occur once, and the top ten carry around 2.4%. At sampling all donors were nominally healthy, likely with unrecorded immune exposures. Turning to this clone: Its matching antigen is unknown.

With 2 bases removed from V and 4 bases from J, the gap between germline ends came to 6 bases. The CDR3 spans 13 residues. Germline CDR1 reads SGHTA; CDR2 reads FQGNSA. General observations from the study: A later analysis associated 16,951 TCR beta sequences with HLA alleles at a 0.05 false discovery rate. In most subjects, TCR beta sequences reportedly gave accurate predictions of HLA-A and HLA-B alleles.

This receptor was obtained from a female donor in good health and CMV-seronegative. Sequenced material: PBMCs. This chain connects TRBV7-2 to TRBJ1-5; D is unclear. The CDR3 nucleotides read TGTGCCAGCAGCTTATGGGCGAATCAGCCCCAGCATTTT. Its protein product is CASSLWANQPQHF.